This section outlines one T cell receptor beta chain sequence together with its context. Antigen specificity is unknown. The source of the sample is a study of Ad26.COV2.S vaccination and SARS-CoV-2 variants. Study-wide context: The study gave Ad26.COV2.S intramuscularly, once or twice 56 days apart. The study, taken as a whole, reports: Across vaccine and placebo recipients, the breadth of non-spike TCRs was similar.

Treatment specified: around 19 received Ad26.COV2.S at low or high dose, single or two shots; 5 received placebo; per-sample allocation not given. Sampling was done on day 63 after the first vaccine or placebo injection. Vaccination used an Ad26 vector expressing Wuhan-strain SARS-CoV-2 spike. The CDR3 extends over 11 amino acids. V dropped 5 bases and J dropped 7 bases, with 8 bases sitting between them. CDR1 and CDR2 (germline): MNHEY, SVGEGT. Profiled with immunoSEQ multiplex PCR; TCRdb holds only in-frame clones, not every one. The profile shows 300,000 to 350,000 clones, 85% to 90% of them singletons.

The genes are TRBV6-2 or TRBV6-3 and TRBJ1-1; D ambiguous. Sequencing was performed on peripheral blood, taken in a trial of Ad26.COV2.S vaccine versus placebo. The TCR comes from a person aged 18-65 years who received the Ad26.COV2.S COVID-19 vaccine or a placebo. This CDR3 reads CASSDYYEAFF. The CDR3 region has the DNA TGTGCCAGCAGTGACTACTATGAAGCTTTCTTT.